Listed here are 2 T cell receptor beta chains from one sample, sequenced in a study of blood T cell repertoires in COVID-19. Measured with immunoSEQ multiplex PCR; TCRdb has only the in-frame clones, and not every one. This table has 95,000 to 130,000 clones, around four fifths appearing once. The specimen was peripheral blood. The receptors were gathered from a man younger than 45 with acute or convalescent COVID-19.

This sequence joins TRBV30 and TRBJ2-1; tentatively, D is TRBD2 (6 bases). V was shortened by 3 bases and J by 9 bases, with 15 bases between the two germline ends. Germline CDR1 and CDR2: GTSNPN and SVGIG (reference sequence). CDR3 length: 13 amino acids. Written as DNA, the CDR3 is TGTGCCTGGAGGCGACTAGTTTACGGTGAGCAGTTCTTC. This gives the protein CAWRRLVYGEQFF.

A single count supports this clone. The chain carries TRBV27 and TRBJ1-1, with 7 bases lining up with TRBD1. Germline V gene sequence: CDR1 MNHEY, CDR2 SMNVEV (reference sequence). The CDR3 covers 15 residues. The V segment lost 5 bases and the J segment 1 base; nucleotides outside the gene matches: 7. The CDR3 sequence: CASSTTGARNTEAFF. In DNA form, the CDR3 reads TGTGCCAGCAGTACTACAGGGGCTAGGAACACTGAAGCTTTCTTT.